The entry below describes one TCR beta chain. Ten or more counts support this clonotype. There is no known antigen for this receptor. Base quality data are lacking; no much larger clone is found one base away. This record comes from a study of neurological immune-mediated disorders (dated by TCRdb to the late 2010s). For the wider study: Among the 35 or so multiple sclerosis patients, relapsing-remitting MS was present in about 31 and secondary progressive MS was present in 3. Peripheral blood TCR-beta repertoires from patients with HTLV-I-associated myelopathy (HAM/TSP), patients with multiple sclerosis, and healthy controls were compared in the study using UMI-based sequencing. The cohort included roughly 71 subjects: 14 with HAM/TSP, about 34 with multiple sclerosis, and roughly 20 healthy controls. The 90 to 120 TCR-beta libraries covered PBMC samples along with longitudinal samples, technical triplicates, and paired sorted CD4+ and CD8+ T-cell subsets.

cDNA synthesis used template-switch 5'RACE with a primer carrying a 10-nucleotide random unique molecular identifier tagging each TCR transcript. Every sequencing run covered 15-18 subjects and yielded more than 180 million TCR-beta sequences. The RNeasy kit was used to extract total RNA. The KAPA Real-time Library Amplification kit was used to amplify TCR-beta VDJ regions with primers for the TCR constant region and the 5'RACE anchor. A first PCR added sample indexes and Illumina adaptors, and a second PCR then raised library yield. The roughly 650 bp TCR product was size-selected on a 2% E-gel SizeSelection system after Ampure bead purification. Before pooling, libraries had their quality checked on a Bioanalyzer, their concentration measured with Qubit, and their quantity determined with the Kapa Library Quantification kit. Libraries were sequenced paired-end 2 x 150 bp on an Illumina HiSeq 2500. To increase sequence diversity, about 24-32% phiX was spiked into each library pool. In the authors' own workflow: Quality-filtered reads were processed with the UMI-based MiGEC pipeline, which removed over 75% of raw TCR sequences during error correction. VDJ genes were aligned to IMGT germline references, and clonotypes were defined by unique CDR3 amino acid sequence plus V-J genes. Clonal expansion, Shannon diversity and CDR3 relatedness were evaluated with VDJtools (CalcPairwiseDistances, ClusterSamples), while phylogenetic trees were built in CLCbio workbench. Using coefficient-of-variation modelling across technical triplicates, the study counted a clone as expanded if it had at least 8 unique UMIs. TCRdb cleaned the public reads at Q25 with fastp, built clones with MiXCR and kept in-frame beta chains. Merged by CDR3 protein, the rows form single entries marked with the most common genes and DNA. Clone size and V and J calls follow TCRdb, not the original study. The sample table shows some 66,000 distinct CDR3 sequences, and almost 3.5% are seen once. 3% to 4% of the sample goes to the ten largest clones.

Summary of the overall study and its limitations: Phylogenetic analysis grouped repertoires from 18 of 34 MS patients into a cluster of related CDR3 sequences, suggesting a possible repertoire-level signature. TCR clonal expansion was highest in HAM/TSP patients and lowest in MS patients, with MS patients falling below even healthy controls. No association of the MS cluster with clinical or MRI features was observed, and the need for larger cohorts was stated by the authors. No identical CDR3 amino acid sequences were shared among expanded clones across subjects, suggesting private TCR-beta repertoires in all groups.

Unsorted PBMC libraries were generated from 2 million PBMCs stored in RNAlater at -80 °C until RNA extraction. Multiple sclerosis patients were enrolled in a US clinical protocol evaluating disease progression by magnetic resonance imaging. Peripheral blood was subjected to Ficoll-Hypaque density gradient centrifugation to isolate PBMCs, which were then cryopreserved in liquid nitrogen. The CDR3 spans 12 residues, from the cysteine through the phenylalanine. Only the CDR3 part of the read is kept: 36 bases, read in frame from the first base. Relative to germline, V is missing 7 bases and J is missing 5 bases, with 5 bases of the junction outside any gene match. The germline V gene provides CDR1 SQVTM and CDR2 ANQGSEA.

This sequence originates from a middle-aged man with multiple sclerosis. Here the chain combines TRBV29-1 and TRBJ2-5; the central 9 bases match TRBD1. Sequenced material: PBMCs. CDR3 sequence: CSARQGGETQYF. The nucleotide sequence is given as TGCAGCGCTCGACAGGGGGGGGAGACCCAGTACTTC.